This record concerns one T cell receptor beta chain sequence. The source of the sample is a study of shared clonotypes between healthy human individuals. The CDR3 extends over 15 amino acids. Trimming took 4 bases from V and 3 from J; bases not matched to a gene: 7. Germline CDR1 is SGHRS and CDR2 is YFSETQ. TCRdb keeps only in-frame clones here, not all; method: immunoSEQ multiplex PCR. The sample lists some 2,500,000 clones, approximately 93% occurring once. The genes are TRBV5-1 and TRBJ1-1; 9 bases line up with TRBD1. This sequence originates from a man aged 18 to 29 in good health. Some clones in this sample may be carry-over from other donors' samples. The specimen was naive CD4+ T cells from PBMCs. The subset: CD45RA+ positively selected. The CDR3 loop reads CASSDGQGLHTEAFF. For the CDR3, the DNA is TGCGCCAGCAGCGACGGACAGGGGTTGCACACTGAAGCTTTCTTT.